This passage covers 10 T cell receptor beta chains from one sample sequenced in a study of technical replicates of blood from a handful of donors. Produced via immunoSEQ multiplex PCR; TCRdb's table is partial and in-frame only. The sample comprises about 6,900 clones, less than 96% of which are singletons, and approximately 7.8% rests with the top ten. The source material was PBMCs. The receptors originated from a human donor in good health.

This clone showed up just once. V gene TRBV27 combines with J gene TRBJ2-5; weak D call: TRBD1 (7 bases). Germline assignment: CDR1 MNHEY and CDR2 SMNVEV (reference sequence). CDR3 length: 15 amino acids. The V end lost 6 bases, the J end lost 4 bases, and 18 bases lay between the germline ends. CDR3 DNA: TGTGCCAGCAGGACAGGGAGTTCTAGCGTAGAGACCCAGTACTTC. Its translation is CASRTGSSSVETQYF.

The chain carries TRBV5-5 and TRBJ1-1; D call uncertain. The V and J ends lost 2 bases and 0 bases respectively, with 8 bases between them. Germline values: CDR1 SGHKS, CDR2 YYEKEE (reference sequence). The CDR3 totals 14 residues. CDR3 DNA: TGTGCCAGCAGCTTACCGGGGATGAACACTGAAGCTTTCTTT. It translates to CASSLPGMNTEAFF.

The chain recombines TRBV19 with TRBJ1-2; 7 positions match TRBD1. With V trimmed by 6 bases and J by 5 bases, 9 bases remained unmatched. This CDR3 is built from 14 residues. Germline V gene data show CDR1 as LNHDA and CDR2 as SQIVND (reference sequence). The CDR3 region is CASSSGTDLYGYTF. In nucleotides, the CDR3 is TGTGCCAGTAGCTCGGGGACAGACCTTTATGGCTACACCTTC.

The chain links TRBV2 to TRBJ2-5; 8 nucleotides line up with TRBD2. CDR3 length: 14 amino acids. Trimming at V came to 7 bases and at J to 5 bases, leaving 9 bases not matched to a gene. Germline assignment: CDR1 SNHLY and CDR2 FYNNEI. The CDR3 coding sequence is TGTGCCAGCACTGCGGCGGGACTAGTGGAGACCCAGTACTTC. It encodes CASTAAGLVETQYF.

This chain uses TRBV5-1 with TRBJ1-1; the D gene is possibly TRBD1 (6 bases). V lost 0 bases to trimming and J lost 3 bases, with 6 bases between them. Germline values: CDR1 SGHRS, CDR2 YFSETQ. The CDR3 totals 13 residues. The CDR3 bases are TGCGCCAGCAGCTTGGACAGGGACACTGAAGCTTTCTTT. Its translation: CASSLDRDTEAFF.

The gene calls are TRBV5-1 and TRBJ2-2, with TRBD1 identical over 9 bases. V was clipped by 4 bases and J by 7 bases; unmatched bases: 11. Germline-derived CDR1 and CDR2 are SGHRS and YFSETQ. The CDR3 is 16 residues long. CDR3 in DNA: TGCGCCAGCAGCCACTCACGGACAGGGGCGGTCGGGGAGCTGTTTTTT. Translation gives CASSHSRTGAVGELFF.

The rearrangement joins TRBV5-1 to TRBJ2-5; TRBD1 might be the D (6 bases). The germline V and J ends were trimmed by 7 bases and 5 bases, with 9 bases remaining between them. Germline lookup yields CDR1 SGHRS and CDR2 YFSETQ. This CDR3 region has 11 residues. CDR3 residues: CASERGETQYF. CDR3 in DNA: TGCGCCAGCGAGAGGGGGGAGACCCAGTACTTC.

V gene TRBV10-3 combines with J gene TRBJ1-1, with 9 bases aligning to TRBD1. The CDR3 runs to 13 residues. V dropped 10 bases and J dropped 4; count of bases not matched to a gene: 7. Germline V gene lookup returns CDR1 ENHRY and CDR2 SYGVKD. In DNA form, the CDR3 reads TGTGCCACTTGGACAGGGGAGGGCACTGAAGCTTTCTTT. This translates into CATWTGEGTEAFF.

The gene calls are TRBV5-1 and TRBJ2-2; 11 nucleotides match TRBD1. Germline V gene sequence: CDR1 SGHRS, CDR2 YFSETQ. The trim removed 6 bases at V and 6 bases at J, leaving 4 bases unmatched. CDR3 size: 14 residues. CDR3 DNA: TGCGCCAGCACCCGGACAGGGGGCTCCGGGGAGCTGTTTTTT. As protein: CASTRTGGSGELFF. The variable domain in full, completed from reference TRBV5-1 and TRBJ2-2, reads KAGVTQTPRYLIKTRGQQVTLSCSPISGHRSVSWYQQTPGQGLQFLFEYFSETQRNKGNFPGRFSGRQFSNSRSEMNVSTLELGDSALYLCASTRTGGSGELFFGEGSRLTVL.

The gene calls are TRBV28 and TRBJ2-7; TRBD1 agrees at 7 bases. The trim removed 10 bases at V and 5 bases at J, leaving 14 bases unmatched. The CDR3 runs 14 residues. Germline loops: CDR1 MDHEN, CDR2 SYDVKM. The CDR3 bases are TGTGCCACAAATACCGGGACAGTCATCAACGAGCAGTACTTC. Its translation is CATNTGTVINEQYF.